The 18 T cell receptor beta chains below come from one sample, sequenced in a study of blood T cell repertoires in COVID-19. Assay used: immunoSEQ multiplex PCR; TCRdb lists only in-frame clones, some missing. The sample has 150,000 to 200,000 clones; 89% are singletons. The sample was PBMCs or T cells enriched from blood (not recorded which). The source is a woman between 40 and 50 years old with acute COVID-19.

The J gene is TRBJ1-5, the V gene TRBV3-1 (or the pseudogene TRBV3-2); no definite D call. The CDR3 sequence is 15 residues long. Trimming stripped 3 bases from V and 1 base from J, with 10 bases between. Per the germline V gene, CDR1 is LGHDT and CDR2 is YNNKEL (reference sequence). The CDR3 loop reads CASSHAGLSNQPQHF. CDR3 nucleotide sequence: TGTGCCAGCAGCCATGCCGGACTGAGCAATCAGCCCCAGCATTTT.

This chain uses TRBV19 with TRBJ1-2; 8 bases map to TRBD1. Germline trimming cut 6 bases from V and 3 bases from J; bases unmatched to any gene: 3. CDR3 length: 13 amino acids. Per germline, CDR1 LNHDA and CDR2 SQIVND (reference sequence). In nucleotides, the CDR3 is TGTGCCAGTAGCAAGGGACAGGACTATGGCTACACCTTC. It encodes CASSKGQDYGYTF.

In DNA, the CDR3 is TGTGCCAGCAGCTTGAGGGGGGGTAATGAAAAACTGTTTTTT. Amino acid sequence: CASSLRGGNEKLFF. The chain is built from TRBV5-5 and TRBJ1-4, with D possibly matching TRBD1 (6 bases). Germline V gene sequence: CDR1 SGHKS, CDR2 YYEKEE (reference sequence). The CDR3 totals 14 residues. Trimming stripped 1 base from V and 4 bases from J, with 8 bases between.

V usage is TRBV10-3 and J usage is TRBJ1-3, with D possibly being TRBD1 (6 bases). Germline V CDR1 and CDR2: ENHRY, SYGVKD. The CDR3 loop spans 17 amino acids. With 0 bases removed from V and 4 bases from J, the gap between germline ends came to 16 bases. CDR3 DNA: TGTGCCATCAGTGAGTCCCCCCAGGGACAAGGCGGAAACACCATATATTTT. Residues: CAISESPQGQGGNTIYF.

The J gene is TRBJ1-2, the V gene TRBV6-5; D call uncertain. The ends were cut back, 3 bases at V and 2 bases at J, with 7 bases in the middle. CDR1 is MNHEY and CDR2 is SVGAGI in the germline V gene. The CDR3 is 13 residues long. The chain's CDR3 is CASSYAENYGYTF. The CDR3 DNA follows: TGTGCCAGCAGTTATGCGGAGAACTATGGCTACACCTTC.

V is TRBV5-1 and J is TRBJ2-5; possibly TRBD1 for D (7 bases). Trimming removed 4 bases from V and 7 bases from J, with 20 bases in between. The CDR3 contains 15 residues. Germline CDR1 is SGHRS and CDR2 is YFSETQ. This chain's CDR3 is CASSRSTGAEGTQYF. The CDR3 DNA reads TGCGCCAGCAGCCGTTCTACAGGGGCGGAGGGGACCCAGTACTTC.

This chain's CDR3 is CASAGLAEINTGELFF. The CDR3 DNA follows: TGTGCCAGCGCGGGACTAGCGGAGATAAACACCGGGGAGCTGTTTTTT. The chain is built from TRBV18 and TRBJ2-2, with 11 bases that match TRBD2. Per germline, CDR1 KGHSH and CDR2 LQKENI. CDR3 length: 16 residues. The V gene end was trimmed by 8 bases and the J gene end by 2 bases; junction bases not matched to a gene: 7.

V gene TRBV7-8 combines with J gene TRBJ1-2, with D perhaps matching TRBD1 (5 bases). V dropped 1 base and J dropped 3 bases, with 12 bases sitting between them. The CDR3 contains 15 residues. From germline, CDR1 is SGHVS and CDR2 FQNEAQ. CDR3 protein: CASSLEAGYDYGYTF. The DNA for the CDR3 is TGTGCCAGCAGCTTAGAGGCAGGGTATGACTATGGCTACACCTTC. The full variable domain, with the rest looked up from reference TRBV7-8 and TRBJ1-2, is GAGVSQSPRYKVAKRGQDVALRCDPISGHVSLFWYQQALGQGPEFLTYFQNEAQLDKSGLPSDRFFAERPEGSVSTLKIQRTQQEDSAVYLCASSLEAGYDYGYTFGSGTRLTVV.

The chain joins TRBV2 to TRBJ2-5, with 9 nucleotides matching TRBD2. From germline, CDR1 is SNHLY and CDR2 FYNNEI. This CDR3 contains 16 residues. V lost 1 base, J lost 3 bases, and 6 bases stayed unmatched. In nucleotides, the CDR3 is TGTGCCAGCAGTGAAGTGGTAGCGGGGGACAAAGAGACCCAGTACTTC. Protein sequence: CASSEVVAGDKETQYF.

The genes are TRBV6-5 and TRBJ1-2; the D gene is possibly TRBD1 (6 bases). V lost 6 bases and J lost 1, with 15 bases in between. The CDR3 spans 15 residues. The V gene's germline CDR1 is MNHEY and CDR2 SVGAGI. The chain's CDR3 is CASSPTPDSNYGYTF. The CDR3 nucleotides read TGTGCCAGCAGCCCAACCCCGGACAGTAACTATGGCTACACCTTC.

V is TRBV5-5 and J is TRBJ2-7; D gene uncertain. Trimming removed 2 bases at V and 6 bases at J, with 12 bases between. The germline CDR1 and CDR2 sequences are SGHKS and YYEKEE (reference sequence). The CDR3 is 13 residues long. The CDR3 coding sequence is TGTGCCAGCAGCTTCGTCATAACGGGCGAGCAGTACTTC. Its protein is CASSFVITGEQYF.

The V and J genes are TRBV7-2 and TRBJ2-3; TRBD2 matches at 9 bases. CDR3 length: 14 amino acids. Looked up from germline, CDR1 is SGHTA and CDR2 is FQGNSA. With 0 bases clipped from V and 9 bases from J, the junction kept 4 bases outside the gene matches. CDR3 region: CASSLALAGRTQYF. The CDR3 region has the DNA TGTGCCAGCAGCTTAGCGCTAGCGGGGCGGACGCAGTATTTT.

The V call is TRBV4-1, the J call TRBJ2-5, with 9 bases fitting TRBD2. The CDR3 runs to 17 residues. Looked up from germline, CDR1 is MGHRA and CDR2 is YSYEKL. The J segment lost 0 bases and the V segment lost 4 bases, leaving 9 bases of the junction unmatched. In DNA form, the CDR3 reads TGCGCCAGCAGCCCTGCCTCGGCTAGCGGGGACCAAGAGACCCAGTACTTC. This codes for CASSPASASGDQETQYF.

The chain couples TRBV7-9 to TRBJ1-1; possible D gene TRBD1, 5 bases. The CDR3 loop spans 12 amino acids. Germline CDR1 and CDR2: SEHNR and FQNEAQ (reference sequence). The V end was cut by 5 bases, the J end by 7 bases, with 11 bases between. As DNA, the CDR3 is TGTGCCAGCAGCCCCGGACACTTTGAAGCTTTCTTT. It is translated as CASSPGHFEAFF.

The V gene is TRBV3-1 (or the pseudogene TRBV3-2), the J gene TRBJ1-4, with D possibly matching TRBD1 (5 bases). This CDR3 region has 16 residues. With 1 base removed from V and 8 bases from J, the gap between germline ends came to 17 bases. CDR1 LGHDT and CDR2 YNNKEL come from the germline V gene (reference sequence). CDR3 in amino acids: CASSQVSTGEGEKLFF. CDR3 DNA: TGTGCCAGCAGCCAAGTCTCTACAGGCGAAGGGGAAAAACTGTTTTTT.

The V gene is TRBV20-1, the J gene TRBJ2-5; D gene ambiguous. V lost 4 bases, J lost 5 bases, and 8 bases lay in between. Germline assignment: CDR1 DFQATT and CDR2 SNEGSKA (reference sequence). The CDR3 sequence is 11 residues long. The CDR3 loop reads CSATLLETQYF. As DNA, the CDR3 is TGCAGTGCTACCCTCTTGGAGACCCAGTACTTC.

This chain connects TRBV5-1 to TRBJ2-5, with a weak D call TRBD1 (5 bases). The CDR3 has 15 amino acids. Between the trimmed V and J ends, which lost 0 bases and 4 bases, there was a span of 13 bases. Germline V gene lookup returns CDR1 SGHRS and CDR2 YFSETQ. The CDR3 protein is CASSLATLTGETQYF. The CDR3 coding sequence is TGCGCCAGCAGCTTGGCCACGCTTACAGGAGAGACCCAGTACTTC. Supplemented by reference TRBV5-1 and TRBJ2-5, the full variable domain reads KAGVTQTPRYLIKTRGQQVTLSCSPISGHRSVSWYQQTPGQGLQFLFEYFSETQRNKGNFPGRFSGRQFSNSRSEMNVSTLELGDSALYLCASSLATLTGETQYFGPGTRLLVL.

The J gene is TRBJ1-1, the V gene TRBV19, with no clear D. Germline V gene lookup returns CDR1 LNHDA and CDR2 SQIVND (reference sequence). V lost 3 bases to trimming and J lost 0 bases, with 5 bases between them. This CDR3 is built from 13 residues. The CDR3 DNA sequence: TGTGCCAGTAGTATTTCTCTGAACACTGAAGCTTTCTTT. Translating gives CASSISLNTEAFF.